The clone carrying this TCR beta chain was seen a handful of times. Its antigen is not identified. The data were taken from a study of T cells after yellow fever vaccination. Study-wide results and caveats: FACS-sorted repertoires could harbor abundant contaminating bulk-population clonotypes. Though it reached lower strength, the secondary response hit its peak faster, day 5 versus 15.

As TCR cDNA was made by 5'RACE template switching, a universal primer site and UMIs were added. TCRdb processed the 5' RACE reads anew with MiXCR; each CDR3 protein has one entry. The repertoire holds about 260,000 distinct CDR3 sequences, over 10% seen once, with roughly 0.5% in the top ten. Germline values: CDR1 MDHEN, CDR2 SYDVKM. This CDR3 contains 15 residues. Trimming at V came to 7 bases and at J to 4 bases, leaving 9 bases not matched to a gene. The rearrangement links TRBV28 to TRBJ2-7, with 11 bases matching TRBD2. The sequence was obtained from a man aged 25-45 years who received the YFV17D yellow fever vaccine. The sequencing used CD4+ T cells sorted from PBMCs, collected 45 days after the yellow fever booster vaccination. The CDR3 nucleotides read TGTGCCAGCACGCCAATCCTAGCGGGAGGTTACGAGCAGTACTTC. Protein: CASTPILAGGYEQYF.